These 19 T cell receptor beta chains were sequenced from one sample in a study of monozygotic twins with inflammatory bowel disease. No DNA is given; TCRdb re-called the 5' RACE reads and lists each CDR3 protein once. This sample's table reports roughly 320,000 distinct CDR3 sequences. Specimen: blood. These receptors were taken from a human donor with ulcerative colitis or Crohn's disease, or a healthy co-twin of an affected twin (not recorded which).

This rearrangement joins TRBV5-1 to TRBJ2-3; the TRBD1 assignment by TCRdb is unverifiable without DNA. Germline-derived CDR1 and CDR2 are SGHRS and YFSETQ. This CDR3 region has 15 residues. CDR3 loop: CASSLEGGSTDTQYF.

This chain connects TRBV20-1 to TRBJ2-1. The CDR3 spans 13 residues. CDR1 and CDR2 (germline): DFQATT, SNEGSKA (reference sequence). CDR3: CSAKLRKNNEQFF.

This chain links TRBV11-2 with TRBJ2-7; TCRdb's D call, TRBD1, is unchecked because there is no DNA. This CDR3 region has 16 residues. Germline V gene data show CDR1 as SGHAT and CDR2 as FQNNGV. CDR3 residues: CASSLEWGATSYEQYF.

The rearrangement joins TRBV24-1 to TRBJ2-7. The CDR3 contains 14 residues. Germline V gives CDR1 KGHDR, CDR2 SFDVKD. The CDR3 reads CATPRDRGFHEQYF.

The chain couples TRBV28 to TRBJ1-2; the TCRdb call, TRBD1, lacks DNA for checking. Germline V CDR1 and CDR2: MDHEN, SYDVKM. CDR3 length: 13 amino acids. The CDR3 sequence is CASSLDGGNGYTF.

The chain employs TRBV20-1 and TRBJ1-6; TCRdb lists TRBD1, though no DNA is available to test this call. The length of the CDR3 is 15 residues. Germline values: CDR1 DFQATT, CDR2 SNEGSKA (reference sequence). CDR3 region: CSARDWGFGNSPLHF.

J is TRBJ1-2 and V is TRBV28; TCRdb gives TRBD1 as the D gene, but with no DNA this cannot be confirmed. Germline V gene data show CDR1 as MDHEN and CDR2 as SYDVKM. The length of the CDR3 is 14 residues. CDR3 in amino acids: CASRGTTENYGYTF.

The chain carries TRBV6-2 or TRBV6-3 and TRBJ1-1. The CDR3 runs 12 residues. In germline, CDR1 is MNHEY, CDR2 SVGEGT. The chain's CDR3 is CASRTMNTEAFF.

The chain links TRBV7-2 to TRBJ2-2; TCRdb's D call, TRBD2, is unchecked because there is no DNA. CDR1 and CDR2 from the germline V gene are SGHTA and FQGNSA. This CDR3 is 14 amino acids long. CDR3 amino acids: CASSVDLVTGELFF.

This rearrangement joins TRBV5-1 to TRBJ2-3. The CDR3 is 13 amino acids. Per germline, CDR1 SGHRS and CDR2 YFSETQ. The CDR3 spells CASSVGTSDTQYF. Drawing the rest from reference TRBV5-1 and TRBJ2-3, the complete variable domain is KAGVTQTPRYLIKTRGQQVTLSCSPISGHRSVSWYQQTPGQGLQFLFEYFSETQRNKGNFPGRFSGRQFSNSRSEMNVSTLELGDSALYLCASSVGTSDTQYFGPGTRLTVL.

The chain is built from TRBV6-2 or TRBV6-3 and TRBJ2-7. This CDR3 is 17 amino acids long. Germline-derived CDR1 and CDR2 are MNHEY and SVGEGT. This chain's CDR3 is CASSTNDKAGVSYEQYF.

The J gene is TRBJ2-7, the V gene TRBV20-1; TCRdb gives TRBD2 as the D gene, but with no DNA this cannot be confirmed. The CDR3 sequence is 14 residues long. The germline V gene encodes CDR1 DFQATT and CDR2 SNEGSKA (reference sequence). CDR3 loop: CSAPPGLTRYEQYF.

The chain combines TRBV6-2 or TRBV6-3 with TRBJ1-4. Per the germline V gene, CDR1 is MNHEY and CDR2 is SVGEGT. The CDR3 is 16 residues long. The CDR3 loop is CASTQDLVATNEKLFF.

This chain connects TRBV4-2 to TRBJ1-5; TCRdb's D call, TRBD1, is unchecked because there is no DNA. The CDR3 extends over 16 amino acids. Germline lookup yields CDR1 LGHNA and CDR2 YNFKEQ. The CDR3 loop is CASSQEPDRSNQPQHF.

This chain uses TRBV10-3 with TRBJ2-1; there is no DNA to check the TCRdb D call of TRBD2. From germline, CDR1 is ENHRY and CDR2 SYGVKD. The CDR3 consists of 16 residues. CDR3 amino acids: CAISETSGVSYNEQFF.

The V call is TRBV10-3, the J call TRBJ2-5; TCRdb gives TRBD1 as the D gene, but with no DNA this cannot be confirmed. The CDR3 runs 15 residues. The germline V gene encodes CDR1 ENHRY and CDR2 SYGVKD. CDR3 protein: CAIRYGQGAEETQYF.

The rearrangement joins TRBV28 to TRBJ2-5; TCRdb outputs TRBD1, but without DNA this stays unchecked. Germline values: CDR1 MDHEN, CDR2 SYDVKM. The CDR3 covers 16 residues. CDR3 protein: CASSLLGQGGQETQYF.

The gene calls are TRBV11-1 and TRBJ2-1; TCRdb reports TRBD2, a call that lacks DNA to check it against. The CDR3 loop spans 16 amino acids. Germline CDR1 reads SGHAT; CDR2 reads FQDESV (reference sequence). CDR3 sequence reads: CASRPGLAGAYNEQFF.

V usage is TRBV29-1 and J usage is TRBJ2-2. The CDR3 is 13 residues long. Germline CDR1 is SQVTM and CDR2 is ANQGSEA. The CDR3 loop is CSVDNLDTGELFF.